A single sample gave rise to the 24 T cell receptor beta chains below, sequenced in a study of CXCR3-negative and CXCR3-positive naive CD8 T cells. All TRB cDNA libraries came from 5' RACE performed with UMI labels. TCRdb processed the 5' RACE reads again and assigns one entry to each CDR3 protein, with no DNA. The specimen's table records approximately 8,500 distinct CDR3 sequences. The sequencing input was naive CXCR3- CD8+ T cells from blood. Documented subset: CD45RO-CCR7+CD27+CD95- naive CD8+ T cells lacking CXCR3 (TNR3-). Source of these receptors: a human donor in good health. Some clones in this sample may be carry-over from other donors' samples.

Considering frequency, this clonotype is medium-sized. Here the CDR3 reads CASSFRAGVGRVNEQFF. This rearrangement joins TRBV5-8 to TRBJ2-1; no DNA is available, so the TRBD2 call from TCRdb remains unchecked. This CDR3 is built from 17 residues. CDR1 SGHTS and CDR2 YDEGEE come from the germline V gene.

In terms of frequency, this clonotype is medium-sized. The chain is built from TRBV20-1 and TRBJ2-1; absent DNA, TCRdb's TRBD2 call cannot be checked. This CDR3 comprises 17 residues. Germline CDR1 DFQATT, CDR2 SNEGSKA (reference sequence). The CDR3 loop is CSARVRLAGIGYNEQFF.

V usage is TRBV2 and J usage is TRBJ2-1; the TCRdb D gene call, TRBD1, has no DNA to confirm it. The CDR3 extends over 15 amino acids. CDR1 SNHLY and CDR2 FYNNEI come from the germline V gene. The CDR3 is CASSAWDRINDEQFF.

V usage is TRBV29-1 and J usage is TRBJ2-3. Germline assignment: CDR1 SQVTM and CDR2 ANQGSEA. The CDR3 consists of 13 residues. The chain's CDR3 is CSVEGRNTDTQYF.

This clonotype shows up as medium-sized (0.01 to 0.1%) by frequency. The chain carries TRBV2 and TRBJ1-2; the D call of TRBD1 rests on TCRdb alone, since no DNA is present to check it. CDR3 size: 17 residues. Germline V CDR1 and CDR2: SNHLY, FYNNEI. CDR3: CASSGDEGDTGAYGYTF.

This chain connects TRBV29-1 to TRBJ2-2; TCRdb proposes TRBD2, but this gene call is untestable without DNA. CDR1 and CDR2 (germline): SQVTM, ANQGSEA. This CDR3 comprises 16 residues. CDR3 region: CSVEDLQAGVTGELFF.

The genes are TRBV5-4 and TRBJ1-1; TCRdb selects TRBD1, and the lack of DNA leaves this call unchecked. Germline V lookup: CDR1 SGHNT, CDR2 YYREEE (reference sequence). The CDR3 covers 15 residues. CDR3 loop: CASSLPGTMNTEAFF.

This rearrangement joins TRBV2 to TRBJ1-4. The CDR3 loop spans 14 amino acids. Germline assignment: CDR1 SNHLY and CDR2 FYNNEI. The CDR3 loop reads CASSEGEGRRKLFF.

The rearrangement joins TRBV9 to TRBJ1-3; TCRdb indicates TRBD1, and absent DNA this call remains unverified. The CDR3 extends over 14 amino acids. The germline V gene encodes CDR1 SGDLS and CDR2 YYNGEE. The CDR3: CASSARGAGNTIYF. Supplemented by reference TRBV9 and TRBJ1-3, the full variable domain reads DSGVTQTPKHLITATGQRVTLRCSPRSGDLSVYWYQQSLDQGLQFLIQYYNGEERAKGNILERFSAQQFPDLHSELNLSSLELGDSALYFCASSARGAGNTIYFGEGSWLTVV.

The chain recombines TRBV7-9 with TRBJ2-5. The CDR3 runs to 11 residues. The V gene's germline CDR1 is SEHNR and CDR2 FQNEAQ (reference sequence). This CDR3 is CASSSQETQYF. Full variable domain (missing parts from reference TRBV7-9 and TRBJ2-5): DTGVSQNPRHKITKRGQNVTFRCDPISEHNRLYWYRQTLGQGPEFLTYFQNEAQLEKSRLLSDRFSAERPKGSFSTLEIQRTEQGDSAMYLCASSSQETQYFGPGTRLLVL.

This clonotype shows up as medium-sized by frequency. The J gene is TRBJ2-1, the V gene TRBV7-2. CDR1 is SGHTA, CDR2 FQGNSA, per germline. The CDR3 length is 14 residues. CDR3 sequence: CASSQVGAYNEQFF.

V usage is TRBV19 and J usage is TRBJ1-1. The CDR3 runs 15 residues. Germline V gene lookup returns CDR1 LNHDA and CDR2 SQIVND (reference sequence). CDR3 loop: CASSIAPTLNTEAFF.

The chain is built from TRBV28 and TRBJ2-6; TCRdb outputs TRBD1, but without DNA this stays unchecked. Germline V gene sequence: CDR1 MDHEN, CDR2 SYDVKM. The CDR3 is made up of 15 amino acids. This chain's CDR3 is CASRGQPSGANVLTF.

In terms of frequency, this clonotype is medium-sized. The chain recombines TRBV7-2 with TRBJ2-1; absent DNA, TCRdb's TRBD2 call cannot be checked. There are 22 residues in the CDR3. Germline loops: CDR1 SGHTA, CDR2 FQGNSA. CDR3 residues: CASSFPSGSAGGPVSSYNEQFF.

V gene TRBV4-3 combines with J gene TRBJ1-1. CDR3 length equals 17 residues. CDR1 is LGHNA, CDR2 YSLEER, per germline. The CDR3 here is CASSQGESGTANTEAFF.

J is TRBJ2-3 and V is TRBV7-8; the TRBD2 assignment by TCRdb is unverifiable without DNA. This CDR3 has 15 amino acids. CDR1 is SGHVS, CDR2 FQNEAQ, per germline. The CDR3 here is CASSPGTSGPDTQYF.

The rearrangement joins TRBV6-2 or TRBV6-3 to TRBJ1-2. The CDR3 contains 15 residues. CDR1 is MNHEY and CDR2 is SVGEGT in the germline V gene. CDR3 loop: CASASTPGTNYGYTF.

This clonotype counts as medium-sized by frequency. The genes are TRBV29-1 and TRBJ1-2; TCRdb's D call of TRBD1 is untestable without DNA. CDR3 length: 13 amino acids. CDR1 is SQVTM, CDR2 ANQGSEA, per germline. The CDR3 sequence is CSVEETGRGGYTF. Full variable domain (outside the CDR3, taken from reference TRBV29-1 and TRBJ1-2): SAVISQKPSRDICQRGTSLTIQCQVDSQVTMMFWYRQQPGQSLTLIATANQGSEATYESGFVIDKFPISRPNLTFSTLTVSNMSPEDSSIYLCSVEETGRGGYTFGSGTRLTVV.

The chain combines TRBV23-1 with TRBJ2-5. TRBV23-1 is labeled an ORF, and its function is uncertain. The CDR3 spans 15 residues. The CDR3 loop reads CASSHSLQPWETQYF.

By frequency, this clonotype registers medium-sized (0.01 to 0.1%). The rearrangement uses TRBV7-9 and TRBJ2-1; the D gene TCRdb calls, TRBD2, cannot be checked with no DNA. The CDR3 runs to 18 residues. Germline V gene data show CDR1 as SEHNR and CDR2 as FQNEAQ (reference sequence). Here the CDR3 reads CASSPLGLAGASYNEQFF.

This clonotype is classed as medium-sized by frequency. The chain employs TRBV20-1 and TRBJ2-4; TCRdb proposes TRBD1, but this gene call is untestable without DNA. Germline V lookup: CDR1 DFQATT, CDR2 SNEGSKA (reference sequence). CDR3 length: 13 amino acids. CDR3 protein: CSASPGDQNIQYF.

This clonotype is called medium-sized based on its frequency. CDR3 protein: CSARSGLYNEQFF. The chain uses TRBV20-1 and TRBJ2-1. The CDR3 is 13 amino acids. Per germline, CDR1 DFQATT and CDR2 SNEGSKA (reference sequence).

V is TRBV5-1 and J is TRBJ2-2. Looked up from germline, CDR1 is SGHRS and CDR2 is YFSETQ. The CDR3 contains 15 residues. CDR3 amino acids: CASSPQERGTGELFF.

By frequency, this clonotype is medium-sized (0.01 to 0.1%). This chain joins TRBV29-1 and TRBJ2-2. CDR1 SQVTM and CDR2 ANQGSEA come from the germline V gene. This CDR3 comprises 13 residues. CDR3 in amino acids: CSVEVVNTGELFF.